The rows below give T cell receptor beta chains drawn from one sample of a study of radiotherapy plus CTLA-4 blockade in lung cancer. TCRdb's copy holds only in-frame clones and misses some; the assay was immunoSEQ multiplex PCR. This table holds 75,000 to 100,000 clones, 75% to 85% found once. The starting material was peripheral blood, obtained from a patient treated with radiotherapy plus ipilimumab. The receptors were sampled from a human donor with non-small cell lung cancer who had a partial response to radiotherapy plus ipilimumab. Each CDR3 is given with its conserved first and last residue. D genes are given only for firm matches.

j_call | v_call | d_call | cdr3_length | cdr3_nt | cdr3_aa
TRBJ2-6 | TRBV19 | NA | 16 | TGTGCCAGTAGTATCACGGGTCGCTCTGGGGCCAACGTCCTGACTTTC | CASSITGRSGANVLTF
TRBJ1-4 | TRBV19 | TRBD1 | 15 | TGTGCCAGTAGCATCGCCGGGACAGGAAATGAAAAACTGTTTTTT | CASSIAGTGNEKLFF
TRBJ2-1 | TRBV4-1 | TRBD2 | 18 | TGCGCCAGCAGCCAGAGGACTAGCGGGAGTCCGACACACAATGAGCAGTTCTTC | CASSQRTSGSPTHNEQFF
TRBJ2-1 | TRBV5-1 | TRBD1 | 17 | TGCGCCAGCAGCTTGTTGGCATTGGGACAGGGAAACAATGAGCAGTTCTTC | CASSLLALGQGNNEQFF
TRBJ2-1 | TRBV27 | NA | 16 | TGTGCCAGCAGTTTAAGCCGACTGCCCTCCTACAATGAGCAGTTCTTC | CASSLSRLPSYNEQFF
TRBJ2-7 | TRBV19 | NA | 13 | TGTGCCAGTAGTTTCGGAGGAACCTACGAGCAGTACTTC | CASSFGGTYEQYF
TRBJ1-3 | TRBV27 | NA | 13 | TGTGCCAGGGGGGGGCACCGTCTTTACACCATATATTTT | CARGGHRLYTIYF
TRBJ2-7 | TRBV10-3 | TRBD2 | 15 | TGTGCCATCAGTGAGTCGCGGGAGGGCCTCGGCGAGCAGTACTTC | CAISESREGLGEQYF
TRBJ2-4 | TRBV6-5 | TRBD2 | 15 | TGTGCCAGCAGCCCCGGGGCTAGCGGAAGAAACATTCAGTACTTC | CASSPGASGRNIQYF
TRBJ2-7 | TRBV30 | TRBD1 | 14 | TGTGCCTGGACTCCCGGGACAGGGGGTTACGAGCAGTACTTC | CAWTPGTGGYEQYF
TRBJ2-5 | TRBV2 | NA | 12 | TGTGCCAGCAGTGACAATCAAGAGACCCAGTACTTC | CASSDNQETQYF
TRBJ2-7 | TRBV10-3 | TRBD2 | 18 | TGTGCCATCAGTGCCCCTGACGGTAGAACTAGCGGGGACTACGAGCAGTACTTC | CAISAPDGRTSGDYEQYF